This T cell receptor beta chain was sequenced during a study of beta chain features in type 1 diabetes. Across the study: Similarity in age, gender and cell yields was seen between patients and healthy donors.

The investigators reverse transcribed all of the isolated RNA, so they sequenced expressed TCRB transcripts. Clones were read by immunoSEQ multiplex PCR, and TCRdb kept only the in-frame ones, dropping some. The sample consists of 250,000 to 350,000 clones, approximately 10% of them appearing once. This clone occurred a few times. Its matching antigen is unknown. Per donor, one heparinised blood draw averaged roughly 110 mL. Trimming cost V 7 bases and J 5 bases, with 20 bases left between them. The CDR3 is made up of 15 amino acids. Germline V lookup: CDR1 MDHEN, CDR2 SYDVKM. Study findings and constraints: There was a moderate but significant shortening of TCRB CDR3s in all four CD4+ subsets of Type 1 diabetes patients.

The chain combines TRBV28 with TRBJ2-5; D is perhaps TRBD2 (7 bases). The material sequenced was naive CD4+ T cells from blood. This clonotype was sampled from a woman in her twenties or thirties in good health. The CDR3: CASTRGGAQRETQYF. As DNA, the CDR3 is TGTGCCAGCACTCGAGGGGGGGCCCAACGGGAGACCCAGTACTTC.